A selection of T cell receptor beta chains follows, all from one sample in a study of CD8+CD57+ T cells in acquired aplastic anemia. TCRdb ran MiXCR on the reads and lists one entry per CDR3 protein. The table includes 80,000 or so distinct CDR3 sequences, approximately 45% detected once. Sequenced sample: sorted CD4+, CD8+, or CD8+CD57+ T cells (not recorded which) from PBMCs. The receptors derive from a human donor in good health, serving as a control. Each CDR3 is given with its conserved first and last residue. The D gene is left open where the match is weak. For some rows the clone size is stated as once, few or many, or as a class when expanded; others skip it.

J,D,V,length,size,DNA,CDR3
TRBJ2-3,TRBD2,TRBV25-1,16,many,TGTGCCAGCAGTGGAGAGGCTAGCGGGAGGGATGGTACGCAGTATTTT,CASSGEASGRDGTQYF
TRBJ1-2,-,TRBV6-1,13,-,TGTGCCAGCAGCGGAGACGTACTCTATGGCTACACCTTC,CASSGDVLYGYTF
TRBJ2-7,TRBD1,TRBV11-1,16,-,TGTGCCAGCAGTTCCGTTCCCGGGACAGGGAACTACGAGCAGTACTTC,CASSSVPGTGNYEQYF
TRBJ2-5,TRBD1,TRBV11-2,12,many,TGTGCCAGCATCGGACAGGGAGAGACCCAGTACTTC,CASIGQGETQYF
TRBJ2-1,TRBD1,TRBV19,14,-,TGTGCCAGTAACGGACAGGGACTGTACAATGAGCAGTTCTTC,CASNGQGLYNEQFF
TRBJ1-6,TRBD1,TRBV19,14,many,TGTGCCAGTAGTATAGGACAGGGGGGTTCACCCCTCCACTTT,CASSIGQGGSPLHF
TRBJ2-7,TRBD1,TRBV10-2,15,-,TGCGCCATCAGTGATCCCCTGCAGGGGGCGGGGGAGCAGTACTTC,CAISDPLQGAGEQYF
TRBJ1-4,TRBD1,TRBV10-3,13,many,TGTGCCACCTCGACAGGGAGCGATGAAAAACTGTTTTTT,CATSTGSDEKLFF
TRBJ1-4,-,TRBV20-1,15,many,TGCAGTGCTAGTTCATTGGGACTGGGTAATGAAAAACTGTTTTTT,CSASSLGLGNEKLFF
TRBJ1-4,-,TRBV5-1,17,-,TGCGCCAGCAGCTCGGGGGCCACCACCGGGCGGGGGGAAAAACTGTTTTTT,CASSSGATTGRGEKLFF
TRBJ2-5,-,TRBV5-1,11,-,TGCGCCAGCAGCTCCCAGGGAACCCAGTACTTC,CASSSQGTQYF
TRBJ1-3,TRBD1,TRBV2,15,-,TGTGCCAGCGGGAGGGGGCACGTATCTGGAAACACCATATATTTT,CASGRGHVSGNTIYF